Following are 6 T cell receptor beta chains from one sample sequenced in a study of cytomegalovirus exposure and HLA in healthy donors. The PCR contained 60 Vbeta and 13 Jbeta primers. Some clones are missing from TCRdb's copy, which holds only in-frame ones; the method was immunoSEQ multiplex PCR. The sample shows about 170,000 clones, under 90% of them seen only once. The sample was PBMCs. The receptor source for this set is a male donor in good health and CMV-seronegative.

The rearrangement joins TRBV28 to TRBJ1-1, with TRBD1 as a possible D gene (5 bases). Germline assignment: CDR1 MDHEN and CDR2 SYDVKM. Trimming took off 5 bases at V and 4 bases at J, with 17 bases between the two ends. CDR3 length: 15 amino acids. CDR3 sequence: CASSPPSTVGTEAFF. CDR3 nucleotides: TGTGCCAGCAGTCCCCCCTCGACAGTAGGCACTGAAGCTTTCTTT.

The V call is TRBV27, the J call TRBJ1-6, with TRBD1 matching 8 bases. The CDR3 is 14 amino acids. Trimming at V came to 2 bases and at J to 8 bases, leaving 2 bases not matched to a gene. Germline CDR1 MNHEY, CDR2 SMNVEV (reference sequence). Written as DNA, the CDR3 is TGTGCCAGCAGTTTAGAACAGGGGGATTCACCCCTCCACTTT. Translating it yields CASSLEQGDSPLHF.

The CDR3: CASLTRVEGYEQYF. The CDR3 coding sequence is TGTGCCAGCCTGACCAGGGTGGAGGGCTACGAGCAGTACTTC. V usage is TRBV6-1 and J usage is TRBJ2-7; D may be TRBD2 (6 bases). The V end lost 8 bases, the J end lost 3 bases, and 17 bases lay between the germline ends. This CDR3 has 14 residues. Germline lookup yields CDR1 MNHNS and CDR2 SASEGT.

In DNA form, the CDR3 reads TGTGCCAGCAGTAGACAAAGCTCCTACAATGAGCAGTTCTTC. Its translation is CASSRQSSYNEQFF. The V and J genes are TRBV28 and TRBJ2-1, with D unclear. The V end was cut by 5 bases, the J end by 0 bases, with 8 bases between. The germline CDR1 and CDR2 sequences are MDHEN and SYDVKM. This CDR3 comprises 14 residues.

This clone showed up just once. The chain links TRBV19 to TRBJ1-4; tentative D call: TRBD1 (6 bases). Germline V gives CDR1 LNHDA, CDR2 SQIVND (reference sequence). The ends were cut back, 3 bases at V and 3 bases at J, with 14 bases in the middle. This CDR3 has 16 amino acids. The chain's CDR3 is CASSIWGRVANEKLFF. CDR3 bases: TGTGCCAGTAGTATTTGGGGGCGTGTGGCTAATGAAAAACTGTTTTTT.

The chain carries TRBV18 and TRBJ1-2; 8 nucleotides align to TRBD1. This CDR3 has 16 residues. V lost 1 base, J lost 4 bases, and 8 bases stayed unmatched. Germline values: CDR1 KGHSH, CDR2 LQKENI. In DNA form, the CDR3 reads TGTGCCAGCTCACCACAAAGTCCCCAGGGGGCCTATGGCTACACCTTC. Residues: CASSPQSPQGAYGYTF.